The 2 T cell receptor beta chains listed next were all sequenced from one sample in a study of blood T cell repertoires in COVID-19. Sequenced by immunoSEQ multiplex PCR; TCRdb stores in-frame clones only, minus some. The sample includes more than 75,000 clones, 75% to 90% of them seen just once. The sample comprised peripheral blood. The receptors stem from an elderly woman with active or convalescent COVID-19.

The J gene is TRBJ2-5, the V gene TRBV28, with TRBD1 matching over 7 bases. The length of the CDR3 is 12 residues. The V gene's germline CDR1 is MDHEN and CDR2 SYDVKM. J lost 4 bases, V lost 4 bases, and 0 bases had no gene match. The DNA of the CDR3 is TGTGCCAGCAGTTCAGGGGGAGAGACCCAGTACTTC. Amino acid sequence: CASSSGGETQYF.

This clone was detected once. CDR3 coding DNA: TGTGCCAGCAGTCGCAGGGAATGGCAAGGCTACACCTTC. Protein sequence: CASSRREWQGYTF. The chain uses TRBV12-3 or TRBV12-4 and TRBJ1-2; D is possibly TRBD1 (5 bases). V was pared by 5 bases and J by 8 bases, with 15 bases between. This CDR3 spans 13 amino acids.